What follows describes a single T cell receptor (beta chain). The sample originates from a study of blood T cell repertoires in COVID-19. About the study: Acute and convalescent COVID-19 samples came from the United States, Italy and Spain. In each case, the material was cDNA or gDNA derived from T cells, B-cell-depleted T cells, or PBMCs.

Some clones are missing from TCRdb's copy, which holds only in-frame ones; the method was immunoSEQ multiplex PCR. The repertoire holds roughly 290,000 clones, with 75% to 90% as singletons. V lost 2 bases to trimming and J lost 4 bases, with 8 bases between them. Germline V gene lookup returns CDR1 MNHEY and CDR2 SVGAGI. This CDR3 comprises 13 residues. Sequencing used peripheral blood. This TCR derives from a woman aged 55-70 years with acute or convalescent COVID-19. V is TRBV6-5 and J is TRBJ1-2; D gene unclear. The CDR3 spells CASSYVGSYGYTF. The CDR3 nucleotides are TGTGCCAGCAGTTACGTGGGCTCCTATGGCTACACCTTC.